The entry below gives a single TCR beta chain sequence along with its context. This sample is part of a study of control samples from healthy donors and cancer patients. The germline V gene has CDR1 MGHRA and CDR2 YSYEKL. V gave up 8 bases and J gave up 3 bases, with 13 bases separating them. The length of the CDR3 is 13 residues. TCRdb's table, derived via immunoSEQ multiplex PCR, lists solely in-frame clones and lacks some. This sample yields about 94,000 clones, of which approximately 90% are seen a single time; around 3.8% belongs to the top ten. The chain carries TRBV4-1 and TRBJ1-2, with a possible D match to TRBD1 (6 bases). This TCR derives from a woman aged 18-29 years in good health. Sequenced: blood. CDR3 in amino acids: CASRRGEDYGYTF. DNA for the CDR3: TGCGCCAGCCGGAGGGGGGAGGACTATGGCTACACCTTC.